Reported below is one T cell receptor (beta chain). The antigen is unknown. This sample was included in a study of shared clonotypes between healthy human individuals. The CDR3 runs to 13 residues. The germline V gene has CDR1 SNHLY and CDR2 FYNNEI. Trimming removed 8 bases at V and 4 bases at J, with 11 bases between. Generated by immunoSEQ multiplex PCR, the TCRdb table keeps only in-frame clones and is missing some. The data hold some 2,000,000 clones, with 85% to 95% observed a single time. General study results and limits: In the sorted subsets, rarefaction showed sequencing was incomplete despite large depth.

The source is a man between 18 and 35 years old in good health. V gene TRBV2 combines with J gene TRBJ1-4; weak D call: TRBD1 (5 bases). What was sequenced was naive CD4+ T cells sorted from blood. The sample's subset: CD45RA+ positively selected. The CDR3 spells CASLYRYNEKLFF. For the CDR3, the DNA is TGTGCCAGCCTTTACAGGTATAATGAAAAACTGTTTTTT.